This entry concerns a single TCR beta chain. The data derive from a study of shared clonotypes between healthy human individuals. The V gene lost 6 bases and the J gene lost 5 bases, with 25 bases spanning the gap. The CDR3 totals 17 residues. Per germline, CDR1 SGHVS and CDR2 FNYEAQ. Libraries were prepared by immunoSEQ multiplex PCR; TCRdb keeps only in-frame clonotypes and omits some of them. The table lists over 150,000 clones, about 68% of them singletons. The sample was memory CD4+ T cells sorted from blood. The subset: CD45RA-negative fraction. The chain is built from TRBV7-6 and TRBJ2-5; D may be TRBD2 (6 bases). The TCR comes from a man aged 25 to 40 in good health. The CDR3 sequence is CASSSGGKTSFWETQYF. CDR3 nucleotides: TGTGCCAGCAGTTCAGGCGGGAAGACTAGTTTTTGGGAGACCCAGTACTTC.